The rows below give T cell receptor beta chains drawn from one sample of a study of regulatory T cells in long-lasting Graves disease. Using its own MiXCR run on the multiplex PCR reads, TCRdb lists one record per CDR3 protein. The sample carries 400,000 to 650,000 distinct CDR3 sequences, about 16% recorded once. The sample was also linked to a second study, of T cells in Graves' hyperthyroidism and ophthalmopathy.

The sequencing here drew on peripheral blood mononuclear cells (PBMCs), taken at new diagnosis, from a patient treated with antithyroid drugs. These receptor sequences come from a woman aged 35 to 60 with Graves disease. CDR3s leave out the opening cysteine and the closing phenylalanine or tryptophan. Each record gives: clone size, V gene, CDR3 protein. Clone size, where shown, is once, few, many, or a class for clones that have expanded.

>many|TRBV6-2/TRBV6-3
ASSFDRDGYT
>many|TRBV3-1
ASSQDRVTRGMGTDTQY
>many|TRBV11-2
ASSLRIERGKTGTQY
>many|TRBV11-2
ASSRTGINEKLF
>many|TRBV3-1
ASSHGMRRETNEKLF
>many|TRBV5-1
ASSLGGQGNQPQH
>few|TRBV27
ASSLSTRGTGYEKLF
>NA|TRBV5-1
ASSRSPGQDRYEQY
>NA|TRBV7-9
ASNDRDRVPDTQY
>NA|TRBV28
ASSPRQFRGGYT
>NA|TRBV20-1
SAKPDSYGYT
>many|TRBV11-2
ASSLRATNEKLF
>NA|TRBV27
ASSLKGEGEQY
>NA|TRBV19
ASRQGENTEAF
>many|TRBV7-9
ASSYPGARDTQY
>many|TRBV20-1
SAGASGGEETQY
>many|TRBV12-3/TRBV12-4
ASSPLRQLTEAF
>many|TRBV20-1
SATFTGDNYEQY
>many|TRBV30
AWSRYGNTEAF
>NA|TRBV3-1
ASSHLSGGAGEKLF
>NA|TRBV14
ASSSMQGQGTEAF
>many|TRBV7-9
ASSSPRVLSGAKLTDTQY
>many|TRBV11-3
ASSNGQATGELF
>many|TRBV28
ASSSPPALAAGGGPY
>many|TRBV2
ASNSLMNTEAF